The clone carrying this TCR beta chain was seen only a few times. Its antigen is still unknown. This sample stems from a study of response to subunit inactivated influenza vaccine. Notes on the study in general: T cells newly recruited by each seasonal influenza vaccination are few, the authors suggested.

TCRdb itself ran the RT-PCR reads through MiXCR, one entry per CDR3 protein. The sample shows fewer than 800,000 distinct CDR3 sequences, 15% to 18% of them seen only once. Germline values: CDR1 MNHEY, CDR2 SVGEGT. CDR3 length: 12 amino acids. V lost 8 bases to trimming and J lost 8 bases, with 13 bases between them. V and J are TRBV6-2 or TRBV6-3 and TRBJ2-1; D is undetermined. The sample was PBMCs from blood, taken 12 days after vaccination. The receptor comes from a man aged 45-60 years who received an inactivated influenza vaccine. DNA of the CDR3: TGTGCCAGCGGTCTTGACTGGTATGAGCAGTTCTTC. Its protein product is CASGLDWYEQFF.